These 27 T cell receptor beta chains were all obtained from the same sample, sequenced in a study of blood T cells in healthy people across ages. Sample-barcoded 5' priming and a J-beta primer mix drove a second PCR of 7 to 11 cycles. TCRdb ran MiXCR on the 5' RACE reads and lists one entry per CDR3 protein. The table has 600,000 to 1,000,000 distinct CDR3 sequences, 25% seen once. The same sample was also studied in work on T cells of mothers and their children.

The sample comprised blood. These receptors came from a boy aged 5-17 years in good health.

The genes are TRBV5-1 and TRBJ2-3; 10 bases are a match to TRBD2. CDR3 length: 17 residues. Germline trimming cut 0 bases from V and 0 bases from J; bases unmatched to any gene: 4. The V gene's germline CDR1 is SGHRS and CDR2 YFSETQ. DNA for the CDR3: TGCGCCAGCAGCTTGGTCCTAGCGGGGGCTAGCACAGATACGCAGTATTTT. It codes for CASSLVLAGASTDTQYF.

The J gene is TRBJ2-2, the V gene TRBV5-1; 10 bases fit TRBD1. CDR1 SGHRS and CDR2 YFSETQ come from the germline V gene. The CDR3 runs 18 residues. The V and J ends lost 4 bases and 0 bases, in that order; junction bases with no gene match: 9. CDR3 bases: TGCGCCAGCAGCCCGGGGACAGGGGATTTCGCGAACACCGGGGAGCTGTTTTTT. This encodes CASSPGTGDFANTGELFF.

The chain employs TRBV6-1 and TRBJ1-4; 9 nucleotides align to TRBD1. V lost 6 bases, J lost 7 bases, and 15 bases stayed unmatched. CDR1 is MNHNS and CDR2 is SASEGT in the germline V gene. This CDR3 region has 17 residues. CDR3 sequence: CASSLSGTGFFGEKLFF. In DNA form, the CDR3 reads TGTGCCAGCAGCCTATCCGGGACAGGGTTCTTCGGTGAAAAACTGTTTTTT.

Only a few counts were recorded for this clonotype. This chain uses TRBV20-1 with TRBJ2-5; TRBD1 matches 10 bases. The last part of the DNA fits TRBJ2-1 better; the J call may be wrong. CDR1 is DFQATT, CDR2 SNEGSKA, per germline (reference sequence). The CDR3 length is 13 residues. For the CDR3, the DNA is TGCAGTGTAGACTCCGGGACAGGGGTATGGCAGTTCTTC. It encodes CSVDSGTGVWQFF.

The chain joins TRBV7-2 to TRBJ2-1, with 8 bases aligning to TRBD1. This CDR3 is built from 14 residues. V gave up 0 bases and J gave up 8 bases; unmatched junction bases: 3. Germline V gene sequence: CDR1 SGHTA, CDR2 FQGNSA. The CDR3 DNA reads TGTGCCAGCAGCTTAGCTCGGACAGGGTATGAGCAGTTCTTC. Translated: CASSLARTGYEQFF.

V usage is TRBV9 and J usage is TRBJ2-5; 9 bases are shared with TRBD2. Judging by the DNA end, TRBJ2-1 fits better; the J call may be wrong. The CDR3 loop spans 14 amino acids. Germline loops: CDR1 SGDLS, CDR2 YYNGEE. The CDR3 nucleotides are TGTGCCAGCGGCGGGGGTAGCGGGGGAGATGAGCAGTTCTTC. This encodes CASGGGSGGDEQFF.

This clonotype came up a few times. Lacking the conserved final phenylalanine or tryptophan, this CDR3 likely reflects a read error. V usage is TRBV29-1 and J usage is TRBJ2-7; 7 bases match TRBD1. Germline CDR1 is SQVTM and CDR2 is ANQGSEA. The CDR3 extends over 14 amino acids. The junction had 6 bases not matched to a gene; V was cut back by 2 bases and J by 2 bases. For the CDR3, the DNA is TGCAGCGTTGAATTAACCGGGACAGCCTACGAGCAGTACCTC. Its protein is CSVELTGTAYEQYL.

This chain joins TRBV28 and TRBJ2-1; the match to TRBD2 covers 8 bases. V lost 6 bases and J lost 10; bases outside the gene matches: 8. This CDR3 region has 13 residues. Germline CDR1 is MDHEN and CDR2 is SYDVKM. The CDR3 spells CASRISWTSEQFF. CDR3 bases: TGTGCCAGCAGGATTTCCTGGACTAGCGAGCAGTTCTTC.

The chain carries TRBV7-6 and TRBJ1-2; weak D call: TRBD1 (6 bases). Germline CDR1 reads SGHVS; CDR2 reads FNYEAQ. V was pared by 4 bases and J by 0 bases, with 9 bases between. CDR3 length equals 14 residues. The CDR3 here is CASSSGQPNYGYTF. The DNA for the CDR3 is TGTGCCAGCAGCTCCGGACAGCCTAACTATGGCTACACCTTC.

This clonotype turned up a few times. DNA for the CDR3: TGTGCCAGCTCAAGCACCGGGACAGGGGGCTGGGGCTATGGCTACACCTTC. Translated: CASSSTGTGGWGYGYTF. The chain couples TRBV18 to TRBJ1-2, with 12 nucleotides matching TRBD1. The CDR3 has 17 amino acids. The V and J ends lost 5 bases and 4 bases, in that order; junction bases with no gene match: 11. Germline assignment: CDR1 KGHSH and CDR2 LQKENI.

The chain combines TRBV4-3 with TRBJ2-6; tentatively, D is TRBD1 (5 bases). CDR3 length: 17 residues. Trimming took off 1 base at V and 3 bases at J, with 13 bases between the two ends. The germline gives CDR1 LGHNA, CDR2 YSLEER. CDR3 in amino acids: CASSQVPGRYGANVLTF. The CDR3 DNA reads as TGCGCCAGCAGCCAAGTTCCAGGGCGGTATGGGGCCAACGTCCTGACTTTC.

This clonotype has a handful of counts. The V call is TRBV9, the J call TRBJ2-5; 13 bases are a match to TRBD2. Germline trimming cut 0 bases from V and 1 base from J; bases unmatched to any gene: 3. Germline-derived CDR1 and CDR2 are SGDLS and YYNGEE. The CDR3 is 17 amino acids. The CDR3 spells CASSVGTSGGLQETQYF. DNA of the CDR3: TGTGCCAGCAGCGTAGGGACTAGCGGGGGCCTCCAAGAGACCCAGTACTTC. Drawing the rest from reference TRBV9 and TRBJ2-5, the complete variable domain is DSGVTQTPKHLITATGQRVTLRCSPRSGDLSVYWYQQSLDQGLQFLIQYYNGEERAKGNILERFSAQQFPDLHSELNLSSLELGDSALYFCASSVGTSGGLQETQYFGPGTRLLVL.

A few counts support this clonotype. DNA of the CDR3: TGTGCCACCACACTAGCGGGAGGGCCAAATGAGCAGTTCTTC. Protein sequence: CATTLAGGPNEQFF. The rearrangement links TRBV19 to TRBJ2-5; 13 positions agree with TRBD2. Matching the DNA end better, TRBJ2-1 makes the J call doubtful. The germline V gene has CDR1 LNHDA and CDR2 SQIVND (reference sequence). This CDR3 has 14 amino acids.

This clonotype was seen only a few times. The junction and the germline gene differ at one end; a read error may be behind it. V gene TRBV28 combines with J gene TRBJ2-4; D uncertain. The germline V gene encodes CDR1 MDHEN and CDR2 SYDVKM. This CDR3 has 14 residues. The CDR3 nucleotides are TGCGCCAGCATTCATTCGGGTTCCAAAAACATTCAGTACTTC. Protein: CASIHSGSKNIQYF.

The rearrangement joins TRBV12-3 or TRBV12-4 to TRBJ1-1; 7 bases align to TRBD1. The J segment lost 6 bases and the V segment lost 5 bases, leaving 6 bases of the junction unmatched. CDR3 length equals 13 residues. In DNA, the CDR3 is TGTGCCAGCAGTCCGACAGGGATACCTGAAGCTTTCTTT. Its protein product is CASSPTGIPEAFF.

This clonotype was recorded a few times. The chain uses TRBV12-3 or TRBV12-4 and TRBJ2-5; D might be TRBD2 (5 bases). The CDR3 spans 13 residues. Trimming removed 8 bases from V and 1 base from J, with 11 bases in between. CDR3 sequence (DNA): TGTGCCAGCCGTGCGCGGGTCCAAGAGACCCAGTACTTC. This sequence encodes CASRARVQETQYF.

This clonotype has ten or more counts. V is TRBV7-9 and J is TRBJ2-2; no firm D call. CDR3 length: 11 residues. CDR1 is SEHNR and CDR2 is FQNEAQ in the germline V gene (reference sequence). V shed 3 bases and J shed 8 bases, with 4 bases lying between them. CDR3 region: CASSFDGELFF. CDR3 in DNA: TGTGCCAGCAGCTTCGATGGGGAGCTGTTTTTT.

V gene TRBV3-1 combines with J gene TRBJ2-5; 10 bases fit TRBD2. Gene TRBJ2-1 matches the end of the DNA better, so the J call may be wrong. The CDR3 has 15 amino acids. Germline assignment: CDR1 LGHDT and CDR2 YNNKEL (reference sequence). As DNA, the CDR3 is TGTGCCAGCAGCCCCAAGCGGGGGGGCCGGAATGAGCAGTTCTTC. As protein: CASSPKRGGRNEQFF.

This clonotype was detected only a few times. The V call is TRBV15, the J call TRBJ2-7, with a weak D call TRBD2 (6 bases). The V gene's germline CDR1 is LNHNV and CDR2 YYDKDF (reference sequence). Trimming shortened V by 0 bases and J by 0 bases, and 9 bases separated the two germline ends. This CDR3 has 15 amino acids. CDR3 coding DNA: TGTGCCACCAGCAGAGATGGGGGGATCTCCTACGAGCAGTACTTC. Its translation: CATSRDGGISYEQYF.

Written as DNA, the CDR3 is TGTGCCAGCACTAAGACAGGGTTCTACGAGCAGTACTTC. It is translated as CASTKTGFYEQYF. The chain is built from TRBV25-1 and TRBJ2-7, with 7 bases aligning to TRBD1. Germline V gene data show CDR1 as MGHDK and CDR2 as SYGVNS. V gave up 7 bases and J gave up 3 bases; unmatched junction bases: 6. The CDR3 runs to 13 residues.

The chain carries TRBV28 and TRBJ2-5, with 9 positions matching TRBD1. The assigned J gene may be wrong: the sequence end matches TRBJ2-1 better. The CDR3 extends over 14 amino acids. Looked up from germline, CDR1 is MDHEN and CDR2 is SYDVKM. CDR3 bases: TGTGCCAGCAGTTGGACAGGGGATAGATATGAGCAGTTCTTC. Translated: CASSWTGDRYEQFF.

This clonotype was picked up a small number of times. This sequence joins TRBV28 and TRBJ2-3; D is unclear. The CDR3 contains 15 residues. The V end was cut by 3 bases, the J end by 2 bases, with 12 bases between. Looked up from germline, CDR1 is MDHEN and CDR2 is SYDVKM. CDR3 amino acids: CASSFGVGSTDTQYF. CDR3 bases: TGTGCCAGCAGTTTTGGAGTGGGGTCCACAGATACGCAGTATTTT.

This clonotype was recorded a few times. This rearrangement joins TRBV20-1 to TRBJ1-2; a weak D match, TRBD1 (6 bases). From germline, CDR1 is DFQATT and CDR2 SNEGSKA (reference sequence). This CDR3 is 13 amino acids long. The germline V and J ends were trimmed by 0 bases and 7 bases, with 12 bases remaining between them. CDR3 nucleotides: TGCAGTGCTAGAGATCCACAGGGTTTTGGCTACACCTTC. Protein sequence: CSARDPQGFGYTF.

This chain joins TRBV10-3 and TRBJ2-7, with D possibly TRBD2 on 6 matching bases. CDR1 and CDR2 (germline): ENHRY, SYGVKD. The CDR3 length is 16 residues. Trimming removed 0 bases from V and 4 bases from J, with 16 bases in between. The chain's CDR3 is CAISESTVRGIYEQYF. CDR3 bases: TGTGCCATCAGTGAGTCGACGGTCCGGGGGATTTACGAGCAGTACTTC.

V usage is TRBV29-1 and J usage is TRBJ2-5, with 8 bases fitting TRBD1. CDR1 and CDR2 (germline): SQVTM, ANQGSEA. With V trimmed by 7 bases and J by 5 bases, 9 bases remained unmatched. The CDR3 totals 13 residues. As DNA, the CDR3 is TGCAGCGGGAACGGACAGGGCGGCGAGACCCAGTACTTC. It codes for CSGNGQGGETQYF.

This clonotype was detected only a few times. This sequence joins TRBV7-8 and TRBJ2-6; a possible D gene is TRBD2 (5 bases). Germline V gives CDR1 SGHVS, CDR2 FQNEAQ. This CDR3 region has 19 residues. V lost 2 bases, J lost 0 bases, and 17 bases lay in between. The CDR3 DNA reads TGTGCCAGCAGCTTAATGTGGCTAGGAGGTGACTCTGGGGCCAACGTCCTGACTTTC. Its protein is CASSLMWLGGDSGANVLTF.

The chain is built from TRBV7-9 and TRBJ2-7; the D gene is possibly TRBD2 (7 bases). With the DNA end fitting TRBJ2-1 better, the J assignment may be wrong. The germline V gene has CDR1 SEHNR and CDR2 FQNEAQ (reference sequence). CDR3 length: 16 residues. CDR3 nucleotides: TGTGCCAGCAGCGACAGGACTAGTCTGGTGAGCAATGAGCAGTTCTTC. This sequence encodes CASSDRTSLVSNEQFF.